These 17 T cell receptor beta chains were all obtained from the same sample, sequenced in a study of CD8+ T cells in alopecia areata. Following RNA extraction, reverse transcription yielded cDNA that acted as the sequencing template. TCRdb's table, derived via immunoSEQ multiplex PCR, lists solely in-frame clones and lacks some. The data hold under 350,000 clones, with roughly 60% observed a single time. Noted treatment: oral pan-JAK inhibitor, 5-10 mg twice daily. Sample: CD4+ T cells sorted from blood, taken at week 24, from a patient treated with tofacitinib. All receptors come from a human donor with alopecia areata.

This clone has only a few counts. The chain carries TRBV7-9 and TRBJ2-7; TRBD2 might be the D (5 bases). Germline lookup yields CDR1 SEHNR and CDR2 FQNEAQ (reference sequence). Trimming removed 3 bases at V and 6 bases at J, with 12 bases between. The CDR3 is 13 residues long. In nucleotides, the CDR3 is TGTGCCAGCAGCTTCGACGGGGTAGGCGAGCAGTACTTC. Translation: CASSFDGVGEQYF.

This chain uses TRBV5-1 with TRBJ2-7; no firm D call. This CDR3 contains 13 residues. The V end was cut by 0 bases, the J end by 3 bases, with 7 bases between. Germline values: CDR1 SGHRS, CDR2 YFSETQ. The DNA of the CDR3 is TGCGCCAGCAGCTTGGTGGCAGACTACGAGCAGTACTTC. Translated: CASSLVADYEQYF.

The chain couples TRBV7-8 to TRBJ2-3, with unresolved D. The ends were cut back, 1 base at V and 8 bases at J, with 10 bases in the middle. The germline CDR1 and CDR2 sequences are SGHVS and FQNEAQ. This CDR3 spans 13 amino acids. CDR3 nucleotide sequence: TGTGCCAGCAGCTTAGTGGAATGGGGTACGCAGTATTTT. Residues: CASSLVEWGTQYF.

V is TRBV5-1 and J is TRBJ2-1, with D maybe TRBD1 (5 bases). Germline CDR1 is SGHRS and CDR2 is YFSETQ. The CDR3 length is 15 residues. V dropped 0 bases and J dropped 1 base, with 8 bases sitting between them. The chain's CDR3 is CASSLGTGSYNEQFF. The CDR3 DNA reads TGCGCCAGCAGCTTGGGTACAGGATCCTACAATGAGCAGTTCTTC.

The genes are TRBV9 and TRBJ1-6, with D unresolved. V dropped 1 base and J dropped 6 bases, with 17 bases sitting between them. The CDR3 spans 17 residues. CDR1 and CDR2 from the germline V gene are SGDLS and YYNGEE. CDR3 bases: TGTGCCAGCAGCGTAAATCCGCGGGATCCGGTTAATTCACCCCTCCACTTT. Translating it yields CASSVNPRDPVNSPLHF. The entire variable domain, with the rest obtained from reference TRBV9 and TRBJ1-6, is as follows: DSGVTQTPKHLITATGQRVTLRCSPRSGDLSVYWYQQSLDQGLQFLIQYYNGEERAKGNILERFSAQQFPDLHSELNLSSLELGDSALYFCASSVNPRDPVNSPLHFGNGTRLTVT.

V gene TRBV11-2 combines with J gene TRBJ2-1; either TRBD1 or TRBD2 may supply D (5 bases each). V was shortened by 4 bases and J by 14 bases, with 18 bases between the two germline ends. CDR3 length equals 13 residues. CDR1 is SGHAT and CDR2 is FQNNGV in the germline V gene. The CDR3 region is CASSSDPPGAKFF. The CDR3 DNA reads TGTGCCAGCAGCTCGGACCCGCCCGGGGCCAAGTTCTTC.

This clone was observed a handful of times. Different DNA sequences within this sample yield the same CDR3. This sequence joins TRBV29-1 and TRBJ1-1, with D unclear. Germline CDR1 and CDR2: SQVTM and ANQGSEA. This CDR3 is 12 amino acids long. V was shortened by 1 base and J by 0 bases, with 3 bases between the two germline ends. CDR3 in amino acids: CSVEGLNTEAFF. For the CDR3, the DNA is TGCAGCGTTGAAGGTCTGAACACTGAAGCTTTCTTT.

Only a few counts were recorded for this clone. The chain uses TRBV5-4 and TRBJ2-3, with D perhaps TRBD1 or TRBD2 (5 bases each). Trimming cost V 2 bases and J 5 bases, with 12 bases left between them. The germline CDR1 and CDR2 sequences are SGHNT and YYREEE (reference sequence). This CDR3 region has 14 residues. CDR3 residues: CASSLGTLGDTQYF. The CDR3 bases are TGTGCCAGCAGCTTAGGGACGCTTGGAGATACGCAGTATTTT. Drawing the rest from reference TRBV5-4 and TRBJ2-3, the complete variable domain is ETGVTQSPTHLIKTRGQQVTLRCSSQSGHNTVSWYQQALGQGPQFIFQYYREEENGRGNFPPRFSGLQFPNYSSELNVNALELDDSALYLCASSLGTLGDTQYFGPGTRLTVL.

The chain uses TRBV7-2 and TRBJ2-2; D remains unclear. The CDR3 contains 12 residues. The V gene lost 8 bases and the J gene lost 5 bases, with 9 bases spanning the gap. Germline lookup yields CDR1 SGHTA and CDR2 FQGNSA. Here the CDR3 DNA reads TGTGCCAGCGACCTCACTACCGGGGAGCTGTTTTTT. Its protein product is CASDLTTGELFF.

The chain links TRBV29-1 to TRBJ1-2; 7 bases are shared with TRBD1. Germline values: CDR1 SQVTM, CDR2 ANQGSEA. V lost 7 bases and J lost 4; bases outside the gene matches: 9. The CDR3 spans 13 residues. CDR3 nucleotide sequence: TGCAGCGCCTCAGGGGGTTCGGGCTATGGCTACACCTTC. Encoded protein: CSASGGSGYGYTF. Using reference TRBV29-1 and TRBJ1-2 for the parts outside the CDR3, the full variable domain is SAVISQKPSRDICQRGTSLTIQCQVDSQVTMMFWYRQQPGQSLTLIATANQGSEATYESGFVIDKFPISRPNLTFSTLTVSNMSPEDSSIYLCSASGGSGYGYTFGSGTRLTVV.

This clone was picked up a small number of times. The CDR3 here is CASSLHSGANVLTF. CDR3 coding DNA: TGTGCCAGCAGCCTGCACTCTGGGGCCAACGTCCTGACTTTC. The gene calls are TRBV7-3 and TRBJ2-6; D is unresolved. In germline, CDR1 is SGHTA, CDR2 FQGTGA. The CDR3 spans 14 residues. V gave up 5 bases and J gave up 0 bases, with 5 bases separating them.

Points on this clone: Additional DNA sequences in this sample encode the identical CDR3. The chain recombines TRBV20-1 with TRBJ1-1, with TRBD1 as a possible D gene (6 bases). This CDR3 comprises 11 residues. Trimming took 6 bases from V and 2 from J, leaving 7 bases between them. Germline V gives CDR1 DFQATT, CDR2 SNEGSKA (reference sequence). CDR3 nucleotide sequence: TGCAGTGCCGGGGGCAACACTGAAGCTTTCTTT. Protein product: CSAGGNTEAFF.

This chain links TRBV10-3 with TRBJ2-7; D is possibly TRBD1 (5 bases). CDR1 ENHRY and CDR2 SYGVKD come from the germline V gene. The CDR3 spans 11 residues. V shed 6 bases and J shed 6 bases, with 9 bases lying between them. This chain's CDR3 is CAIRAGPEQYF. CDR3 DNA: TGTGCCATCAGGGCAGGGCCCGAGCAGTACTTC.

The chain joins TRBV4-1 to TRBJ1-5, with TRBD1 identical over 7 bases. Germline V gene sequence: CDR1 MGHRA, CDR2 YSYEKL. The CDR3 consists of 16 residues. J gave up 7 bases and V 0 bases, and 9 bases lay outside the gene matches. CDR3 sequence: CASSQDQGRGRQPQHF. CDR3 coding DNA: TGCGCCAGCAGCCAAGATCAAGGCAGGGGGAGACAGCCCCAGCATTTT.

V and J are TRBV5-6 and TRBJ2-4; perhaps TRBD1 as D (6 bases). The germline V and J ends were trimmed by 1 base and 6 bases, with 17 bases remaining between them. CDR1 and CDR2 from the germline V gene are SGHDT and YYEEEE. CDR3 size: 16 residues. In DNA form, the CDR3 reads TGTGCCAGCAGCTTGAGGGTACGACAGGCCTTAAACATTCAGTACTTC. Protein sequence: CASSLRVRQALNIQYF.

V is TRBV5-1 and J is TRBJ1-1, with D uncertain. V was shortened by 0 bases and J by 6 bases, with 9 bases between the two germline ends. The CDR3 sequence is 13 residues long. Germline values: CDR1 SGHRS, CDR2 YFSETQ. The CDR3 reads CASSLAIGAEAFF. The CDR3 DNA is TGCGCCAGCAGCTTGGCCATAGGCGCTGAAGCTTTCTTT. The complete variable domain, with remaining parts taken from reference TRBV5-1 and TRBJ1-1, reads KAGVTQTPRYLIKTRGQQVTLSCSPISGHRSVSWYQQTPGQGLQFLFEYFSETQRNKGNFPGRFSGRQFSNSRSEMNVSTLELGDSALYLCASSLAIGAEAFFGQGTRLTVV.

Note on this clone: A junction end diverges from the germline sequence, so it may reflect a read error. This chain links TRBV7-7 with TRBJ1-3, with D perhaps TRBD1 (5 bases). Germline V gene data show CDR1 as SSHAT and CDR2 as FNYEAQ (reference sequence). The CDR3 runs 16 residues. The CDR3: CASSLVGGSAGNTIYF. CDR3 in DNA: TGTGCTAGCAGCTTAGTTGGGGGATCGGCTGGAAACACCATATATTTT.